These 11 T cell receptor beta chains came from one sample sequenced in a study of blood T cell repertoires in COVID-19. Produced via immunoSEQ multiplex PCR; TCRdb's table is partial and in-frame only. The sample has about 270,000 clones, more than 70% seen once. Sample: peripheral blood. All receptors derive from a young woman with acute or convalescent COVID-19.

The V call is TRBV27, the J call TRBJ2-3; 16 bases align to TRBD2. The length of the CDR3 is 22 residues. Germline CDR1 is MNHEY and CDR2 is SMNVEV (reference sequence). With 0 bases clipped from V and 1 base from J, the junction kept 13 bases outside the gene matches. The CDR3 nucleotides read TGTGCCAGCAGTTTATCGTTCCCACCGGGACTAGCGGGGGGGTTCGGCACAGATACGCAGTATTTT. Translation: CASSLSFPPGLAGGFGTDTQYF.

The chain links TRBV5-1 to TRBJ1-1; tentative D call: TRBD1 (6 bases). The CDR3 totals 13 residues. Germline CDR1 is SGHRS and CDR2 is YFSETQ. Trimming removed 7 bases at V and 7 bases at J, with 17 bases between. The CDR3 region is CASRGLGAGEAFF. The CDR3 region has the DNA TGCGCCAGCCGAGGGTTGGGGGCAGGTGAAGCTTTCTTT.

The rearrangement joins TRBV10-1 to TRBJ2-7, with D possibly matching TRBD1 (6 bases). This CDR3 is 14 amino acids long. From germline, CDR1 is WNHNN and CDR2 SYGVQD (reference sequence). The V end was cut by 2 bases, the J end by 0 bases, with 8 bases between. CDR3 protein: CASSERGSSYEQYF. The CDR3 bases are TGCGCCAGCAGTGAGAGGGGGAGCTCCTACGAGCAGTACTTC.

CDR3 protein: CASSLGLRVLGQETQYF. CDR3 bases: TGCGCCAGCAGCTTGGGACTGCGGGTATTGGGCCAAGAGACCCAGTACTTC. The chain recombines TRBV5-1 with TRBJ2-5; tentatively, D is TRBD2 (5 bases). The CDR3 length is 17 residues. V was clipped by 0 bases and J by 1 base, with 16 bases between them. Germline values: CDR1 SGHRS, CDR2 YFSETQ.

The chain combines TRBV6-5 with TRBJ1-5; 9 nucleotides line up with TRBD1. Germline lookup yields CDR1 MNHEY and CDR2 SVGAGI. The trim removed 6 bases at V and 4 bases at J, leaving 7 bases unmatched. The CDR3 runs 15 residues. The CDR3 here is CASRYGQGINQPQHF. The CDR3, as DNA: TGTGCCAGCAGGTACGGACAGGGGATTAATCAGCCCCAGCATTTT.

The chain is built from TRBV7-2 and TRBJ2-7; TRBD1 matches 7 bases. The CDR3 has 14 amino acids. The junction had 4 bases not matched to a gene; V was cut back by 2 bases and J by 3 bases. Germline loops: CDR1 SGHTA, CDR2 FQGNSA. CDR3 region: CASSLSGQSYEQYF. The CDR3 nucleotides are TGTGCCAGCAGCTTATCGGGACAGAGCTACGAGCAGTACTTC.

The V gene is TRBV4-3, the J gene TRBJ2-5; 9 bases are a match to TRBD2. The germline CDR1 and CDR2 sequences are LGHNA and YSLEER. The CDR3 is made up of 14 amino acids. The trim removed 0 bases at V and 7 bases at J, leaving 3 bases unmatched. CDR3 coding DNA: TGCGCCAGCAGCCAAGAGGCGGGAGGGGGGACCCAGTACTTC. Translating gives CASSQEAGGGTQYF.

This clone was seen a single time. The CDR3: CASSLEQGGNYEQYF. The CDR3 DNA reads as TGTGCCAGCAGCTTAGAACAGGGAGGGAACTACGAGCAGTACTTC. The chain recombines TRBV7-9 with TRBJ2-7, with a weak D call TRBD2 (7 bases). Germline V gene lookup returns CDR1 SEHNR and CDR2 FQNEAQ (reference sequence). V was shortened by 1 base and J by 3 bases, with 13 bases between the two germline ends. This CDR3 has 15 amino acids.

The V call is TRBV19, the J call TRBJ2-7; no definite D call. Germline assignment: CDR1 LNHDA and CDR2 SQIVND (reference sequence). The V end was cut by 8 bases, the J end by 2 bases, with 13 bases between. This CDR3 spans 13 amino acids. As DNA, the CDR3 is TGTGCCAGTGCACCGGCACAGACCTACGAGCAGTACTTC. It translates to CASAPAQTYEQYF.

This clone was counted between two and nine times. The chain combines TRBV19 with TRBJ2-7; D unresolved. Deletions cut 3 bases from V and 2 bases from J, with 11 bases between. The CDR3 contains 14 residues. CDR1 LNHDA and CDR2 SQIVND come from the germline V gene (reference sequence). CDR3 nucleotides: TGTGCCAGTAGTATTGTCGGCGGCACCTACGAGCAGTACTTC. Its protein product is CASSIVGGTYEQYF.

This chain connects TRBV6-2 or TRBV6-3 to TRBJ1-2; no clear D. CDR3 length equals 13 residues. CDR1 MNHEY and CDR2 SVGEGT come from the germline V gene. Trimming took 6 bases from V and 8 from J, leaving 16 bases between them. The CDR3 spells CASSRLTGKGYTF. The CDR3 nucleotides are TGTGCCAGCAGCCGACTTACCGGAAAGGGCTACACCTTC.